Listed below are T cell receptor beta chains from one sample, sequenced in a study of shared clonotypes between healthy human individuals. Repertoires were generated with immunoSEQ multiplex PCR, while TCRdb's copy carries only in-frame clones and drops some. The repertoire holds some 2.1 million clones, with over 85% as singletons. The sample comprised naive CD8+ T cells sorted from blood. The receptors shown here come from a man aged 18 to 30 in good health. CDR3s include the opening cysteine and the closing phenylalanine or tryptophan. A D gene is named only where the DNA matches it firmly. A clone size is listed for some rows: how often the clone was seen (once, few, many), or a class if it is expanded.

J gene | V gene | D gene | clone size | CDR3 protein | CDR3 DNA
TRBJ2-7 | TRBV27 | . | . | CASSLDLRQTNYEQYF | TGTGCCAGCAGTTTAGATCTGCGGCAGACCAACTACGAGCAGTACTTC
TRBJ1-4 | TRBV27 | . | . | CASTSLSERNEKLFF | TGTGCCAGCACCTCCTTGTCTGAGCGTAATGAAAAACTGTTTTTT
TRBJ2-3 | TRBV5-6 | . | . | CASSFGISTDTQYF | TGTGCCAGCAGCTTTGGGATCAGCACAGATACGCAGTATTTT
TRBJ1-1 | TRBV6-1 | . | . | CASSVSRDTEAFF | TGTGCCAGCAGTGTATCTCGCGACACTGAAGCTTTCTTT
TRBJ2-7 | TRBV4-3 | . | . | CASSQDLAYEQYF | TGCGCCAGCAGCCAGGACCTAGCCTACGAGCAGTACTTC
TRBJ2-5 | TRBV6-5 | . | . | CASSYSTGSEQETQYF | TGTGCCAGCAGTTACTCGACAGGATCCGAACAAGAGACCCAGTACTTC
TRBJ2-7 | TRBV4-1 | TRBD2 | . | CASSQDNKGLAGFYEQYF | TGCGCCAGCAGCCAAGATAACAAAGGACTAGCGGGTTTCTACGAGCAGTACTTC
TRBJ1-1 | TRBV4-1 | . | . | CASSQDEGREAFF | TGCGCCAGCAGCCAAGATGAAGGACGTGAAGCTTTCTTT
TRBJ2-5 | TRBV2 | . | once | CASRTAIEEETQYF | TGTGCCAGCAGAACAGCTATAGAGGAAGAGACCCAGTACTTC
TRBJ2-1 | TRBV7-3 | TRBD2 | . | CASSLSPQRGYNEQFF | TGTGCCAGCAGCTTAAGCCCCCAGCGGGGTTACAATGAGCAGTTCTTC
TRBJ1-1 | TRBV4-1 | TRBD1 | . | CASSHLGQALPAEAFF | TGCGCCAGCAGCCACTTAGGACAGGCGTTGCCGGCTGAAGCTTTCTTT
TRBJ2-7 | TRBV4-1 | TRBD1 | . | CASSQEGTGAYEQYF | TGCGCCAGCAGCCAAGAAGGGACAGGGGCCTACGAGCAGTACTTC
TRBJ2-1 | TRBV7-7 | TRBD2 | . | CASSLAPGLDYNEQFF | TGTGCTAGCAGCTTAGCGCCGGGACTAGATTACAATGAGCAGTTCTTC
TRBJ1-1 | TRBV30 | . | . | CAWSVGVTTEAFF | TGTGCCTGGAGTGTTGGAGTTACCACTGAAGCTTTCTTT
TRBJ2-5 | TRBV19 | . | . | CASSMGRGEAQYF | TGTGCCAGTAGTATGGGTAGGGGTGAGGCCCAGTACTTC
TRBJ1-5 | TRBV12-5 | . | . | CASARGTDSNQPQHF | TGTGCTAGCGCCCGCGGGACGGATAGCAATCAGCCCCAGCATTTT
TRBJ2-1 | TRBV9 | TRBD1 | . | CASSVTGGFPHEQFF | TGTGCCAGCAGCGTGACAGGGGGCTTTCCCCATGAGCAGTTCTTC
TRBJ1-6 | TRBV6-6 | . | . | CASSYAENYNSPLHF | TGTGCCAGCAGTTACGCGGAGAACTATAATTCACCCCTCCACTTT
TRBJ1-5 | TRBV2 | . | . | CASSDFPGAVREPQHF | TGTGCCAGCAGTGACTTCCCAGGGGCGGTACGAGAGCCCCAGCATTTT
TRBJ2-7 | TRBV7-9 | . | . | CASSLAESYEQYF | TGTGCCAGCAGCTTAGCGGAAAGCTACGAGCAGTACTTC
TRBJ1-1 | TRBV5-6 | . | . | CASSYGTDEAFF | TGTGCCAGCAGCTATGGGACCGATGAAGCTTTCTTT
TRBJ2-5 | TRBV9 | . | . | CASSVEGAGGETQYF | TGTGCCAGCAGCGTAGAAGGGGCGGGCGGGGAGACCCAGTACTTC
TRBJ2-7 | TRBV27 | . | . | CASSPDNKFDRHF | TGTGCCAGCAGTCCCGACAATAAGTTCGACCGGCACTTC
TRBJ1-5 | TRBV19 | . | . | CASSMTLALRGQPQHF | TGTGCCAGTAGTATGACTCTGGCCCTGAGGGGTCAGCCCCAGCATTTT